This T cell receptor (beta chain) was identified in a study of PD-L1 blockade in urothelial cancer. Overall study context: Once treatment had started, blood was analyzed at 3 weeks (second dose) and again at 6 weeks. The study recovered a median of roughly 140,000 T cells per blood sample.

PCRs each included synthetic TCR analog templates spiked in. Assay: immunoSEQ multiplex PCR; the TCRdb copy retains only in-frame clones and omits some. The sample records 70,000 or so clones, about 89% being singletons. Trimming took off 6 bases at V and 2 bases at J, with 13 bases between the two ends. CDR3 length equals 14 residues. Germline lookup yields CDR1 MNHNY and CDR2 SVGAGI (reference sequence). This receptor was taken from a man aged 55-75 years with urothelial cancer. Here the sequenced sample was PBMCs, taken around atezolizumab (anti-PD-L1) treatment. V usage is TRBV6-6 and J usage is TRBJ1-2; D not certain. CDR3 bases: TGTGCCAGCAGCGACATGAAGGCCAACTATGGCTACACCTTC. Protein sequence: CASSDMKANYGYTF.